The following is a T cell receptor (beta chain) sequence with its context. TCRdb's table, derived via immunoSEQ multiplex PCR, lists solely in-frame clones and lacks some. The sample includes about 39,000 clones, approximately 94% of them seen just once. The CDR3 totals 16 residues. The J segment lost 5 bases and the V segment lost 4 bases, leaving 9 bases of the junction unmatched. Per germline, CDR1 SGHDN and CDR2 FVKESK. These data originate in a study of circulating and synovial CD4+ cells in juvenile arthritis. The J gene is TRBJ2-1, the V gene TRBV14; 9 positions match TRBD1. The origin of this receptor is a human donor with juvenile idiopathic arthritis. Sequencing input: CD4+ T cells from blood. The CDR3 bases are TGTGCCAGCAGCCTGCTCGGACAGGGGTCCAACAATGAGCAGTTCTTC. Encoded protein: CASSLLGQGSNNEQFF.